This entry describes one T cell receptor beta chain. The study defined stable Graves' hyperthyroidism as no ophthalmopathy progression within 18 months. Amplified TCR beta CDR3 regions derived from RNA transcripts. The HTBI primer set served for first-round RT-PCR of the TCR CDR3. TCRdb re-called the multiplex PCR reads through MiXCR, storing one row per CDR3 protein. The data hold about 210,000 distinct CDR3 sequences, with about a sixth observed a single time. The record originates from a study of T cells in Graves' hyperthyroidism and ophthalmopathy. With 4 bases clipped from V and 2 bases from J, the junction kept 14 bases outside the gene matches. Germline V gene sequence: CDR1 SGHAT, CDR2 FQNNGV. This CDR3 region has 17 residues.

The TCR originated in a man in his forties or fifties with Graves' hyperthyroidism. Input material: blood. J is TRBJ2-7 and V is TRBV11-2, with 7 nucleotides matching TRBD1. CDR3: CASSSGTSGTDTYEQYF. The DNA of the CDR3 is TGTGCCAGCAGCTCCGGGACATCCGGGACAGATACCTACGAGCAGTACTTC.